This passage covers 9 T cell receptor beta chains from one sample sequenced in a study of OX40 agonist ivuxolimab in advanced cancers. TCRdb's copy holds only in-frame clones and misses some; the assay was immunoSEQ multiplex PCR. This repertoire shows approximately 99,000 clones, more than 85% found once; its top ten account for approximately 0.63%. Material: CD4+ or CD8+ T cells sorted from blood, obtained in a trial of the OX40 agonist ivuxolimab. The receptors were sampled from an adult with an advanced solid tumor such as melanoma, head and neck, liver or kidney cancer.

The CDR3 region has the DNA TGTGCCAGCAGCTCCGGTCGGGCTAGCGGGAGCGCTTCCTACAATGAGCAGTTCTTC. This gives the protein CASSSGRASGSASYNEQFF. V is TRBV7-2 and J is TRBJ2-1, with 10 nucleotides matching TRBD2. The CDR3 loop spans 19 amino acids. V lost 4 bases, J lost 1 base, and 13 bases stayed unmatched. Germline values: CDR1 SGHTA, CDR2 FQGNSA.

V is TRBV12-2 and J is TRBJ1-5; no DNA check was done on the table's D call, TRBD1. TRBV12-2 is a listed pseudogene. The CDR3 has 14 amino acids. CDR3 sequence reads: CASRSGTENQPQHF. CDR3 nucleotide sequence: TGTGCAAGTCGCTCCGGGACAGAAAATCAGCCCCAGCATTTT.

The chain links TRBV5-1 to TRBJ2-5; 7 bases match TRBD2. Per germline, CDR1 SGHRS and CDR2 YFSETQ. The ends lost 2 bases at V and 2 bases at J; junction bases unmatched: 3. The CDR3 runs to 14 residues. CDR3 in DNA: TGCGCCAGCAGCTTCCAGCGGGGACAAGAGACCCAGTACTTC. Translation: CASSFQRGQETQYF.

Comments on this clone: In the same sample, other DNA sequences code for this CDR3. The chain uses TRBV14 and TRBJ2-1; 10 positions match TRBD2. The CDR3 is 15 amino acids. With V trimmed by 4 bases and J by 3 bases, 3 bases remained unmatched. Germline lookup yields CDR1 SGHDN and CDR2 FVKESK. Here the CDR3 DNA reads TGTGCCAGCAGCCTAGCGGGGGGACTCTACAATGAGCAGTTCTTC. Protein sequence: CASSLAGGLYNEQFF.

This clone was counted between two and nine times. The V gene is TRBV11-3, the J gene TRBJ2-7; 7 positions match TRBD1. The CDR3 sequence is 14 residues long. CDR1 is SGHNT and CDR2 is YENEEA in the germline V gene. The junction had 5 bases not matched to a gene; V was cut back by 5 bases and J by 1 base. As DNA, the CDR3 is TGTGCCAGCAGCCCCCGACAGGGTTCCTACGAGCAGTACTTC. Amino acids: CASSPRQGSYEQYF.

J is TRBJ1-4 and V is TRBV15; no reliable D call. The CDR3 has 15 residues. V lost 7 bases, J lost 3 bases, and 15 bases lay in between. CDR1 and CDR2 from the germline V gene are LNHNV and YYDKDF (reference sequence). The CDR3: CATTGGFGSNEKLFF. CDR3 bases: TGTGCCACCACCGGAGGGTTTGGCTCTAATGAAAAACTGTTTTTT.

V and J are TRBV19 and TRBJ1-5; possibly TRBD1 for D (5 bases). CDR3 size: 14 residues. The ends were cut back, 2 bases at V and 6 bases at J, with 11 bases in the middle. Germline assignment: CDR1 LNHDA and CDR2 SQIVND (reference sequence). CDR3 sequence: CASSIRPGRQPQHF. The DNA of the CDR3 is TGTGCCAGTAGTATAAGGCCAGGGCGTCAGCCCCAGCATTTT.

The V gene is TRBV7-8, the J gene TRBJ2-5, with TRBD1 matching 12 bases. CDR3 length: 20 amino acids. From germline, CDR1 is SGHVS and CDR2 FQNEAQ. V lost 0 bases and J lost 5; bases outside the gene matches: 16. The CDR3 spells CASSLANVGRDRGRLETQYF. The CDR3 DNA is TGTGCCAGCAGCTTAGCGAACGTTGGTAGGGACAGGGGGCGGTTGGAGACCCAGTACTTC.

The genes are TRBV6-1 and TRBJ2-6, with TRBD1 as a possible D gene (5 bases). The CDR3 is made up of 15 amino acids. Germline-derived CDR1 and CDR2 are MNHNS and SASEGT. Trimming left V 2 bases short and J 2 bases short, with 7 bases between. As DNA, the CDR3 is TGTGCCAGCAGTGAACCAGGGACTGGGGCCAACGTCCTGACTTTC. Encoded protein: CASSEPGTGANVLTF.